The 30 T cell receptor beta chains presented below share a single source sample, sequenced in a study of blood T cell repertoires in COVID-19. Clones were read by immunoSEQ multiplex PCR, and TCRdb kept only the in-frame ones, dropping some. The data show roughly 11,000 clones, over 70% seen once. The sequenced material came from peripheral blood. The receptors shown here come from a human donor in a cohort sampled during active COVID-19.

The chain couples TRBV18 to TRBJ2-5; TRBD1 aligns across 9 bases. Germline values: CDR1 KGHSH, CDR2 LQKENI. This CDR3 region has 14 residues. After removal of 5 bases from V and 4 bases from J, the junction contained 5 bases not matched to a gene. Here the CDR3 DNA reads TGTGCCAGCTCAATAGGGACAGGGACAGAGACCCAGTACTTC. It codes for CASSIGTGTETQYF. Using reference TRBV18 and TRBJ2-5 for the parts outside the CDR3, the full variable domain is NAGVMQNPRHLVRRRGQEARLRCSPMKGHSHVYWYRQLPEEGLKFMVYLQKENIIDESGMPKERFSAEFPKEGPSILRIQQVVRGDSAAYFCASSIGTGTETQYFGPGTRLLVL.

V usage is TRBV4-1 and J usage is TRBJ2-7; TRBD1 matches at 12 bases. Germline V gene data show CDR1 as MGHRA and CDR2 as YSYEKL. The trim removed 0 bases at V and 2 bases at J, leaving 2 bases unmatched. This CDR3 contains 16 residues. CDR3: CASSQEGTGGTYEQYF. CDR3 in DNA: TGCGCCAGCAGCCAAGAAGGGACAGGGGGCACCTACGAGCAGTACTTC.

V is TRBV6-6 and J is TRBJ2-2; tentative D call: TRBD1 (6 bases). V gave up 5 bases and J gave up 3 bases, with 13 bases separating them. The CDR3 spans 15 residues. Germline V gives CDR1 MNHNY, CDR2 SVGAGI (reference sequence). CDR3 sequence: CASSPPDSYTGELFF. CDR3 sequence (DNA): TGTGCCAGCAGTCCCCCGGACAGCTACACCGGGGAGCTGTTTTTT.

The gene calls are TRBV28 and TRBJ2-2, with 9 bases that match TRBD1. The CDR3 is 16 residues long. The germline V gene encodes CDR1 MDHEN and CDR2 SYDVKM. Unmatched junction bases numbered 8, after V lost 2 bases and J lost 7 bases. The CDR3 reads CASSLTGQGISGELFF. The CDR3 bases are TGTGCCAGCAGTTTAACGGGACAGGGTATTAGCGGGGAGCTGTTTTTT. Based on the CDR3 plus reference TRBV28 and TRBJ2-2, the full variable domain is DVKVTQSSRYLVKRTGEKVFLECVQDMDHENMFWYRQDPGLGLRLIYFSYDVKMKEKGDIPEGYSVSREKKERFSLILESASTNQTSMYLCASSLTGQGISGELFFGEGSRLTVL.

A single count supports this clone. The genes are TRBV3-1 (or the pseudogene TRBV3-2) and TRBJ2-7; no clear D. Germline-derived CDR1 and CDR2 are LGHDT and YNNKEL (reference sequence). The germline V and J ends were trimmed by 1 base and 0 bases, with 7 bases remaining between them. CDR3 length equals 14 residues. CDR3 nucleotides: TGTGCCAGCAGCCAAGTGCCAGACTCCTACGAGCAGTACTTC. Protein sequence: CASSQVPDSYEQYF.

The sample holds one count of this clone. The chain links TRBV5-1 to TRBJ2-2, with D possibly being TRBD1 (5 bases). Looked up from germline, CDR1 is SGHRS and CDR2 is YFSETQ. CDR3 length equals 15 residues. V was trimmed by 0 bases and J by 4 bases, leaving 10 bases between them. CDR3: CASSLGDSRTGELFF. CDR3 coding DNA: TGCGCCAGCAGCTTGGGAGACAGTCGCACCGGGGAGCTGTTTTTT.

The chain combines TRBV25-1 with TRBJ1-2; 10 bases are a match to TRBD1. The germline CDR1 and CDR2 sequences are MGHDK and SYGVNS. V shed 3 bases, J shed 9 bases, and the junction held 4 bases outside the gene matches. The CDR3 spans 13 residues. CDR3 DNA sequence: TGTGCCAGCAGTGACGGACAGGGGGTTAGCTACACCTTC. Translating gives CASSDGQGVSYTF.

In its sample, this clone was seen a few times. V usage is TRBV23-1 and J usage is TRBJ1-3; no clear D gene. TRBV23-1 is placed among ORFs of uncertain function. Trimming cost V 8 bases and J 0 bases, with 20 bases left between them. The CDR3 covers 17 residues. In DNA form, the CDR3 reads TGCGCCAGCCTACGACTGGGGAGGCATCCCTCTGGAAACACCATATATTTT. It is translated as CASLRLGRHPSGNTIYF.

V usage is TRBV3-1 (or the pseudogene TRBV3-2) and J usage is TRBJ2-1, with TRBD2 matching over 11 bases. V lost 4 bases, J lost 15 bases, and 5 bases stayed unmatched. The germline CDR1 and CDR2 sequences are LGHDT and YNNKEL (reference sequence). CDR3 length: 12 residues. The CDR3 region is CASSLLAGGRFF. CDR3 nucleotide sequence: TGTGCCAGCAGCCTCCTAGCGGGGGGCCGGTTCTTC.

The V gene is TRBV6-6, the J gene TRBJ1-2; TRBD1 matches 7 bases. The ends lost 4 bases at V and 2 bases at J; junction bases unmatched: 4. Germline V CDR1 and CDR2: MNHNY, SVGAGI (reference sequence). This CDR3 contains 14 residues. The CDR3 spells CASSLETGNYGYTF. In nucleotides, the CDR3 is TGTGCCAGCAGTTTAGAGACAGGGAACTATGGCTACACCTTC.

The CDR3 protein is CASSPGTTQQYF. CDR3 in DNA: TGTGCCAGCAGCCCAGGGACTACCCAGCAGTACTTC. The chain is built from TRBV7-9 and TRBJ2-7; 7 positions match TRBD2. Trimming at V came to 5 bases and at J to 8 bases, leaving 6 bases not matched to a gene. CDR3 size: 12 residues. CDR1 SEHNR and CDR2 FQNEAQ come from the germline V gene (reference sequence).

This clone came up once. The V call is TRBV28, the J call TRBJ2-7; a possible D gene is TRBD1 (6 bases). This CDR3 is 15 amino acids long. Germline V gene sequence: CDR1 MDHEN, CDR2 SYDVKM. Trimming cost V 5 bases and J 3 bases, with 17 bases left between them. The CDR3 region is CASSLRQATSYEQYF. CDR3 DNA sequence: TGTGCCAGCAGTCTGCGACAGGCCACCAGCTACGAGCAGTACTTC. Supplemented by reference TRBV28 and TRBJ2-7, the full variable domain reads DVKVTQSSRYLVKRTGEKVFLECVQDMDHENMFWYRQDPGLGLRLIYFSYDVKMKEKGDIPEGYSVSREKKERFSLILESASTNQTSMYLCASSLRQATSYEQYFGPGTRLTVT.

V is TRBV5-6 and J is TRBJ2-2; possibly TRBD1 for D (5 bases). The CDR3 totals 16 residues. Deletions cut 1 base from V and 6 bases from J, with 16 bases between. Per germline, CDR1 SGHDT and CDR2 YYEEEE. CDR3 nucleotide sequence: TGTGCCAGCAGCTTGAGTCTGGGGCGAATGGCCGGGGAGCTGTTTTTT. Residues: CASSLSLGRMAGELFF.

The V call is TRBV2, the J call TRBJ2-4, with TRBD1 matching over 7 bases. The CDR3 runs to 12 residues. Germline-derived CDR1 and CDR2 are SNHLY and FYNNEI. V shed 2 bases and J 15 bases; nucleotides not matched to a gene: 7. CDR3 coding DNA: TGTGCCAGCAGTGAAATTACAGGGGCTGGGTACTTC. Its translation is CASSEITGAGYF.

The genes are TRBV28 and TRBJ2-7; 9 bases are a match to TRBD1. The CDR3 runs to 15 residues. The V gene end was trimmed by 6 bases and the J gene end by 7 bases; junction bases not matched to a gene: 13. The germline CDR1 and CDR2 sequences are MDHEN and SYDVKM. CDR3 amino acids: CASRGTDRGSGEQYF. CDR3 nucleotide sequence: TGTGCCAGCAGAGGGACAGACAGGGGGTCTGGTGAGCAGTACTTC.

The rearrangement uses TRBV9 and TRBJ2-3; TRBD1 agrees at 8 bases. Germline V CDR1 and CDR2: SGDLS, YYNGEE. The CDR3 is 18 amino acids. V was clipped by 3 bases and J by 6 bases; unmatched bases: 18. CDR3 sequence (DNA): TGTGCCAGCAGCGCCTCGGACAGGGCTCGGCCTCAGTCGGATACGCAGTATTTT. Protein sequence: CASSASDRARPQSDTQYF.

The chain links TRBV4-1 to TRBJ2-1, with D tentatively TRBD2 (6 bases). The germline gives CDR1 MGHRA, CDR2 YSYEKL. Trimming took off 8 bases at V and 5 bases at J, with 22 bases between the two ends. The CDR3 covers 16 residues. CDR3 nucleotide sequence: TGCGCCAGCGGCCCGGGACTTTCCACCCCTCACAATGAGCAGTTCTTC. This codes for CASGPGLSTPHNEQFF.

The V gene is TRBV5-1, the J gene TRBJ1-2, with 7 nucleotides matching TRBD1. This CDR3 is built from 14 residues. Germline CDR1 is SGHRS and CDR2 is YFSETQ. Unmatched junction bases numbered 10, after V lost 3 bases and J lost 8 bases. The CDR3, as DNA: TGCGCCAGCAGCTCGCGAGGGGGCCAGGAGGGCTACACCTTC. This codes for CASSSRGGQEGYTF. The whole variable domain, remainder taken from reference TRBV5-1 and TRBJ1-2, is KAGVTQTPRYLIKTRGQQVTLSCSPISGHRSVSWYQQTPGQGLQFLFEYFSETQRNKGNFPGRFSGRQFSNSRSEMNVSTLELGDSALYLCASSSRGGQEGYTFGSGTRLTVV.

The table lists this clone with a few counts. The V gene is TRBV2, the J gene TRBJ1-5, with 8 bases identical to TRBD1. The CDR3 runs 15 residues. CDR1 and CDR2 from the germline V gene are SNHLY and FYNNEI. The V segment lost 3 bases and the J segment 2 bases; nucleotides outside the gene matches: 3. CDR3 in amino acids: CASSEGQVGNQPQHF. DNA for the CDR3: TGTGCCAGCAGTGAGGGACAGGTTGGCAATCAGCCCCAGCATTTT.

This clone came up a few times. The chain employs TRBV5-1 and TRBJ1-5, with 10 bases that match TRBD1. CDR3 length: 16 amino acids. The germline V gene encodes CDR1 SGHRS and CDR2 YFSETQ. Trimming at V came to 0 bases and at J to 2 bases, leaving 2 bases not matched to a gene. CDR3 in amino acids: CASSLGGTGGNQPQHF. As DNA, the CDR3 is TGCGCCAGCAGCTTGGGTGGGACAGGGGGCAATCAGCCCCAGCATTTT.

This clone was detected only a few times. The chain links TRBV18 to TRBJ2-1; 11 nucleotides agree with TRBD1. The CDR3 contains 14 residues. Germline loops: CDR1 KGHSH, CDR2 LQKENI. The V gene end was trimmed by 6 bases and the J gene end by 9 bases; junction bases not matched to a gene: 7. DNA for the CDR3: TGTGCCAGCTCCAGGGACAGGGGGTCGGTTGAGCAGTTCTTC. As protein: CASSRDRGSVEQFF.

The rearrangement joins TRBV15 to TRBJ1-1; D gene ambiguous. Trimming cost V 1 base and J 1 base, with 10 bases left between them. Germline CDR1 and CDR2: LNHNV and YYDKDF (reference sequence). The length of the CDR3 is 15 residues. The CDR3 is CATSRAHSGNTEAFF. The CDR3 DNA follows: TGTGCCACCAGCAGAGCCCACTCCGGGAACACTGAAGCTTTCTTT.

V and J are TRBV28 and TRBJ1-1; D is ambiguous. V lost 2 bases and J lost 4, with 11 bases in between. The CDR3 covers 14 residues. The V gene's germline CDR1 is MDHEN and CDR2 SYDVKM. The CDR3 loop reads CASSLVGGGTEAFF. The CDR3 nucleotides read TGTGCCAGCAGTTTAGTGGGAGGCGGCACTGAAGCTTTCTTT.

The CDR3, as DNA: TGTGCCAGTAAACCCCTCGGGACAGCCCATTACTATGGCTACACCTTC. Its protein is CASKPLGTAHYYGYTF. The rearrangement uses TRBV19 and TRBJ1-2; the match to TRBD1 covers 7 bases. The V and J ends lost 7 bases and 3 bases, in that order; junction bases with no gene match: 14. Germline CDR1 LNHDA, CDR2 SQIVND (reference sequence). The CDR3 contains 16 residues.

The DNA for the CDR3 is TGTGCCAGCAGCGGATACAGGGAAGGCGAGCAGTACTTC. Translation: CASSGYREGEQYF. The J gene is TRBJ2-7, the V gene TRBV7-3, with a weak D call TRBD1 (6 bases). The V and J ends lost 5 bases and 6 bases respectively, with 14 bases between them. Germline CDR1 is SGHTA and CDR2 is FQGTGA. The CDR3 covers 13 residues.

This chain connects TRBV12-5 to TRBJ1-2; D call uncertain. With 2 bases removed from V and 4 bases from J, the gap between germline ends came to 8 bases. CDR3 length: 13 amino acids. Germline lookup yields CDR1 LGHNT and CDR2 FRNRAP. The CDR3 sequence is CASGLYLLYGYTF. CDR3 in DNA: TGTGCTAGTGGTTTGTATCTTCTCTATGGCTACACCTTC. Full variable domain (outside the CDR3, taken from reference TRBV12-5 and TRBJ1-2): DARVTQTPRHKVTEMGQEVTMRCQPILGHNTVFWYRQTMMQGLELLAYFRNRAPLDDSGMPKDRFSAEMPDATLATLKIQPSEPRDSAVYFCASGLYLLYGYTFGSGTRLTVV.

The gene calls are TRBV5-1 and TRBJ1-1; D is unclear. The germline V and J ends were trimmed by 2 bases and 4 bases, with 9 bases remaining between them. CDR1 and CDR2 from the germline V gene are SGHRS and YFSETQ. This CDR3 has 13 residues. The CDR3 here is CASSFLVSTEAFF. CDR3 DNA sequence: TGCGCCAGCAGCTTTTTAGTGAGCACTGAAGCTTTCTTT.

The chain combines TRBV5-1 with TRBJ2-7, with a possible D match to TRBD1 (5 bases). CDR1 is SGHRS and CDR2 is YFSETQ in the germline V gene. This CDR3 has 13 residues. Trimming left V 5 bases short and J 11 bases short, with 20 bases between. CDR3 sequence reads: CASRLKQDSEEYF. DNA of the CDR3: TGCGCCAGCAGACTTAAACAGGATTCTGAGGAGTACTTC.

This rearrangement joins TRBV27 to TRBJ2-2; 7 bases fit TRBD2. Germline V gives CDR1 MNHEY, CDR2 SMNVEV (reference sequence). V shed 7 bases and J 6 bases; nucleotides not matched to a gene: 14. The CDR3 has 16 amino acids. The DNA of the CDR3 is TGTGCCAGCAACCCTTTGTCGGGGGGTGGGGCCGGGGAGCTGTTTTTT. Encoded protein: CASNPLSGGGAGELFF.

The chain combines TRBV11-3 with TRBJ2-3; 7 bases match TRBD1. V dropped 5 bases and J dropped 1; count of bases not matched to a gene: 6. CDR1 SGHNT and CDR2 YENEEA come from the germline V gene. The length of the CDR3 is 15 residues. The CDR3 sequence: CASSTTGDGTDTQYF. The CDR3 nucleotides read TGTGCCAGCAGCACAACAGGGGATGGCACAGATACGCAGTATTTT. Supplemented by reference TRBV11-3 and TRBJ2-3, the full variable domain reads EAGVVQSPRYKIIEKKQPVAFWCNPISGHNTLYWYLQNLGQGPELLIRYENEEAVDDSQLPKDRFSAERLKGVDSTLKIQPAELGDSAVYLCASSTTGDGTDTQYFGPGTRLTVL.